Shown below are 20 T cell receptor beta chains from a single sample sequenced in a study of shared clonotypes between healthy human individuals. Assay used: immunoSEQ multiplex PCR; TCRdb lists only in-frame clones, some missing. The sample has 300,000 to 400,000 clones, about 70% seen once. Specimen: memory CD4+ T cells sorted from blood. Subset given: CD45RA-negative fraction. The receptors here all came from a man younger than 40 in good health.

The chain uses TRBV7-6 and TRBJ2-2, with 7 bases that match TRBD1. Trimming removed 2 bases from V and 1 base from J; junction bases left unmatched: 1. The CDR3 is 15 residues long. From germline, CDR1 is SGHVS and CDR2 FNYEAQ. The CDR3 DNA sequence: TGTGCCAGCAGCTTAAGGGGGCAGAACACCGGGGAGCTGTTTTTT. Translated, it gives CASSLRGQNTGELFF. Supplemented by reference TRBV7-6 and TRBJ2-2, the full variable domain reads GAGVSQSPRYKVTKRGQDVALRCDPISGHVSLYWYRQALGQGPEFLTYFNYEAQQDKSGLPNDRFSAERPEGSISTLTIQRTEQRDSAMYRCASSLRGQNTGELFFGEGSRLTVL.

The count of this clone is one. One end of the junction does not line up with germline, which may come from a read error. The chain uses TRBV7-2 and TRBJ2-5, with D possibly being TRBD1 (6 bases). The CDR3 loop spans 15 amino acids. CDR1 SGHTA and CDR2 FQGNSA come from the germline V gene. As DNA, the CDR3 is TGTGCCAGCACCTTACCCCAGGGGTTTAGAGAGACCCAGTACTTC. Translated: CASTLPQGFRETQYF.

V usage is TRBV5-1 and J usage is TRBJ2-7; D gene unclear. There are 14 residues in the CDR3. Trimming removed 1 base at V and 2 bases at J, with 10 bases between. Germline CDR1 is SGHRS and CDR2 is YFSETQ. CDR3 loop: CASSLSAAAYEQYF. The CDR3 bases are TGCGCCAGCAGCTTGTCCGCGGCGGCCTACGAGCAGTACTTC.

The rearrangement links TRBV27 to TRBJ2-7; 10 bases match TRBD1. The CDR3 contains 16 residues. V was clipped by 6 bases and J by 6 bases; unmatched bases: 14. The germline gives CDR1 MNHEY, CDR2 SMNVEV (reference sequence). For the CDR3, the DNA is TGTGCCAGCAGGCTACGAACCGGGACAGGGGATAGCGAGCAGTACTTC. As protein: CASRLRTGTGDSEQYF.

The chain has TRBV2 and TRBJ1-2, with a possible D match to TRBD1 (6 bases). Looked up from germline, CDR1 is SNHLY and CDR2 is FYNNEI. The length of the CDR3 is 15 residues. The ends were cut back, 6 bases at V and 0 bases at J, with 14 bases in the middle. CDR3 residues: CASRARTDSNYGYTF. For the CDR3, the DNA is TGTGCCAGCAGGGCCAGGACAGACTCTAACTATGGCTACACCTTC.

This clone was counted between two and nine times. V is TRBV7-2 and J is TRBJ1-2, with D uncertain. Germline V gene lookup returns CDR1 SGHTA and CDR2 FQGNSA. V lost 2 bases to trimming and J lost 8 bases, with 12 bases between them. The CDR3 covers 13 residues. CDR3 residues: CASSLIGIEGYTF. In DNA form, the CDR3 reads TGTGCCAGCAGCTTAATTGGGATAGAAGGCTACACCTTC.

The chain joins TRBV28 to TRBJ2-7; D possibly uses TRBD1 or TRBD2 (5 bases each). Between the trimmed V and J ends, which lost 5 bases and 2 bases, there was a span of 16 bases. This CDR3 has 15 residues. CDR1 and CDR2 (germline): MDHEN, SYDVKM. CDR3: CASSPRLGRAYEQYF. CDR3 DNA: TGTGCCAGCAGTCCACGGTTGGGACGGGCCTACGAGCAGTACTTC.

The chain recombines TRBV11-3 with TRBJ2-2; D possibly matches TRBD1 or TRBD2 (5 bases each). The germline gives CDR1 SGHNT, CDR2 YENEEA. V was clipped by 4 bases and J by 1 base, with 13 bases between them. The CDR3 is 16 amino acids. The CDR3 here is CASSSTGTLNTGELFF. DNA of the CDR3: TGTGCCAGCAGCTCAACCGGGACCTTGAACACCGGGGAGCTGTTTTTT.

In the case of this clone: This sample includes further DNA sequences coding for the same CDR3. The chain couples TRBV28 to TRBJ2-3; a weak D match, TRBD2 (8 bases). The germline CDR1 and CDR2 sequences are MDHEN and SYDVKM. The V gene lost 9 bases and the J gene lost 5 bases, with 15 bases spanning the gap. This CDR3 has 13 residues. CDR3 nucleotide sequence: TGTGCCAGTTCGGGAGGGGGCGTAGATACGCAGTATTTT. Translating it yields CASSGGGVDTQYF.

In its sample, this clone was seen many times. The V call is TRBV5-1, the J call TRBJ2-5, with a possible D match to TRBD1 (6 bases). V lost 5 bases and J lost 5, with 22 bases in between. Germline assignment: CDR1 SGHRS and CDR2 YFSETQ. The CDR3 spans 16 residues. CDR3: CASSGSGHQVGETQYF. The CDR3, as DNA: TGCGCCAGCAGTGGATCGGGACATCAAGTCGGGGAGACCCAGTACTTC.

The rearrangement links TRBV15 to TRBJ2-2; no definite D call. CDR3 length equals 14 residues. Per germline, CDR1 LNHNV and CDR2 YYDKDF (reference sequence). Between the trimmed V and J ends, which lost 0 bases and 6 bases, there was a span of 8 bases. The CDR3 DNA reads as TGTGCCACCAGCAGAGATACCGAGGCCGGGGAGCTGTTTTTT. This gives the protein CATSRDTEAGELFF.

The V and J genes are TRBV19 and TRBJ1-5; D perhaps matches TRBD1 (6 bases). Per germline, CDR1 LNHDA and CDR2 SQIVND (reference sequence). This CDR3 has 15 residues. V was cut by 3 bases and J by 2 bases, with 11 bases left in between. The CDR3 protein is CASSIAGAGNQPQHF. In nucleotides, the CDR3 is TGTGCCAGTAGTATCGCAGGGGCGGGCAATCAGCCCCAGCATTTT.

CDR3 nucleotides: TGTGCCAGCACCTTCTTCGGACTAGCGGGAGAGGGGGAGCAGTACTTC. Protein: CASTFFGLAGEGEQYF. The chain has TRBV5-6 and TRBJ2-7, with 13 bases aligning to TRBD2. V was clipped by 6 bases and J by 7 bases; unmatched bases: 13. Germline V CDR1 and CDR2: SGHDT, YYEEEE. The CDR3 extends over 16 amino acids.

CDR3 residues: CAWSHEAGGYEQYF. Written as DNA, the CDR3 is TGTGCCTGGAGTCACGAGGCAGGAGGGTACGAGCAGTACTTC. V usage is TRBV30 and J usage is TRBJ2-7, with D possibly being TRBD2 (6 bases). Germline CDR1 GTSNPN, CDR2 SVGIG (reference sequence). V was cut by 2 bases and J by 4 bases, with 15 bases left in between. This CDR3 region has 14 residues.

V is TRBV19 and J is TRBJ1-4, with unresolved D. The ends were cut back, 6 bases at V and 5 bases at J, with 13 bases in the middle. The CDR3 runs to 14 residues. Germline V gene data show CDR1 as LNHDA and CDR2 as SQIVND (reference sequence). The CDR3 DNA follows: TGTGCCAGTAGATCTTATGGGAGAAATGAAAAACTGTTTTTT. This sequence encodes CASRSYGRNEKLFF.

This clone occurred once. The V and J genes are TRBV25-1 and TRBJ1-1, with D possibly TRBD1 on 5 matching bases. CDR1 is MGHDK, CDR2 SYGVNS, per germline. Deletions cut 1 base from V and 1 base from J, with 10 bases between. The CDR3 contains 15 residues. CDR3 DNA: TGTGCCAGCAGTGAATGGGGCAGACGGAACACTGAAGCTTTCTTT. This codes for CASSEWGRRNTEAFF.

The chain carries TRBV2 and TRBJ2-5; TRBD1 matches at 7 bases. This CDR3 contains 15 residues. Per the germline V gene, CDR1 is SNHLY and CDR2 is FYNNEI. V shed 5 bases and J 2 bases; nucleotides not matched to a gene: 8. The CDR3 here is CASSFMTGRQETQYF. The CDR3 region has the DNA TGTGCCAGCAGTTTCATGACAGGGCGACAAGAGACCCAGTACTTC.

The table lists this clone with many counts. The chain joins TRBV7-5 to TRBJ2-2; the table's D call, TRBD1, was not checked against the DNA. TRBV7-5 is a pseudogene locus. This CDR3 comprises 9 residues. CDR3 nucleotides: TGTGCCAGACACGGGGAGCTGTTTTTT. Translated, it gives CARHGELFF.

The J gene is TRBJ2-7, the V gene TRBV19; D remains ambiguous. The CDR3 covers 13 residues. Looked up from germline, CDR1 is LNHDA and CDR2 is SQIVND (reference sequence). Deletions cut 6 bases from V and 4 bases from J, with 13 bases between. For the CDR3, the DNA is TGTGCCAGTAGCCAATGGGCAGAGTACGAGCAGTACTTC. It encodes CASSQWAEYEQYF.

This clone was seen only once. The chain employs TRBV2 and TRBJ2-3, with a tentative D call TRBD2 (6 bases). The CDR3 is 14 amino acids. The germline gives CDR1 SNHLY, CDR2 FYNNEI. V lost 10 bases, J lost 1 base, and 15 bases lay in between. CDR3 sequence: CANKVSGGTDTQYF. In DNA form, the CDR3 reads TGTGCCAACAAGGTCTCGGGGGGCACAGATACGCAGTATTTT.